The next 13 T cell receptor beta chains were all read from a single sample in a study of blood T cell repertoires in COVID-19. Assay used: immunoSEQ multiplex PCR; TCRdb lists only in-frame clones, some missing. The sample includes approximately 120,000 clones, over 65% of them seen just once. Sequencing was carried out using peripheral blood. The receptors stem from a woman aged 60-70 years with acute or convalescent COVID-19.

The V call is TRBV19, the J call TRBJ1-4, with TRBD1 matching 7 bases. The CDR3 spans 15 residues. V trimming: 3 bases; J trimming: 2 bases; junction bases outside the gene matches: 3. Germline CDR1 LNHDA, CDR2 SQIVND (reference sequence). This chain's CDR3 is CASSIVGGTNEKLFF. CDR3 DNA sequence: TGTGCCAGTAGTATTGTAGGGGGCACTAATGAAAAACTGTTTTTT.

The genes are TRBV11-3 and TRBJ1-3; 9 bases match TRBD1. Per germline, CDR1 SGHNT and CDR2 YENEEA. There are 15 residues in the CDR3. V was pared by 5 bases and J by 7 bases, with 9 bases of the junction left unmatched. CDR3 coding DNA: TGTGCCAGCAGCCCCGGACAGGGGATGGGGAACACCATATATTTT. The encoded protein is CASSPGQGMGNTIYF.

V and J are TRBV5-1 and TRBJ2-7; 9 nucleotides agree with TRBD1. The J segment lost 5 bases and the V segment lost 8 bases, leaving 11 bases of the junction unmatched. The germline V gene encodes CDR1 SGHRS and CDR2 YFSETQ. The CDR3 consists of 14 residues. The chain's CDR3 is CASTTRDRVNEQYF. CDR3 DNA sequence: TGCGCCAGTACAACCCGGGACAGGGTAAACGAGCAGTACTTC. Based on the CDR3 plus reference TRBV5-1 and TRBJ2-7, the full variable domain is KAGVTQTPRYLIKTRGQQVTLSCSPISGHRSVSWYQQTPGQGLQFLFEYFSETQRNKGNFPGRFSGRQFSNSRSEMNVSTLELGDSALYLCASTTRDRVNEQYFGPGTRLTVT.

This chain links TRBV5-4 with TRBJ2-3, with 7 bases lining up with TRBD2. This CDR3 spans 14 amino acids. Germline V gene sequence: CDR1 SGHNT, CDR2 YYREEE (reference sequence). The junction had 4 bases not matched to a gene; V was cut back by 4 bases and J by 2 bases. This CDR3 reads CASSQGGPTDTQYF. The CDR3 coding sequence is TGTGCCAGCAGCCAGGGAGGGCCCACAGATACGCAGTATTTT.

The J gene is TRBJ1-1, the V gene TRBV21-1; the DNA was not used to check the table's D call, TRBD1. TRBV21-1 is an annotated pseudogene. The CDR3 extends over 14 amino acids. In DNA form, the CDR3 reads TGTGCCAGCAGAGAAGAGGGGCAGGGGCTGGGAGCTTTCTTT. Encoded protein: CASREEGQGLGAFF.

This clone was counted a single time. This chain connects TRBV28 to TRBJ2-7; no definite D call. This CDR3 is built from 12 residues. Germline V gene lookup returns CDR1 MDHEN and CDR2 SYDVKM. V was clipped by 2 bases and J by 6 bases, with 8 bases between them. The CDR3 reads CASSLPTSEQYF. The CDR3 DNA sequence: TGTGCCAGCAGTTTACCCACATCCGAGCAGTACTTC.

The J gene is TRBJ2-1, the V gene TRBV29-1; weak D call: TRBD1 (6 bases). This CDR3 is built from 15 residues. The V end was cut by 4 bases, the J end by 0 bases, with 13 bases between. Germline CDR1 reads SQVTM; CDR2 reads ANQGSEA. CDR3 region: CSVAGDGSSYNEQFF. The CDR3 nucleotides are TGCAGCGTTGCAGGGGACGGAAGCTCCTACAATGAGCAGTTCTTC.

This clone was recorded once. CDR3 protein: CASSLEGAGGYTF. Here the CDR3 DNA reads TGTGCCAGCAGCTTAGAGGGGGCCGGGGGCTACACCTTC. The gene calls are TRBV7-9 and TRBJ1-2, with 7 bases matching TRBD1. The CDR3 is made up of 13 amino acids. CDR1 and CDR2 (germline): SEHNR, FQNEAQ (reference sequence). The trim removed 1 base at V and 8 bases at J, leaving 4 bases unmatched.

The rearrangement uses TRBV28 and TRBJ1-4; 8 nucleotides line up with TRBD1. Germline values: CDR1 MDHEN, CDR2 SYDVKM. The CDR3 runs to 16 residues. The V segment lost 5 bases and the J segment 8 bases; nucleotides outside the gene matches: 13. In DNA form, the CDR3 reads TGTGCCAGCAGTCTCCTTTCGGGCACAGGGGGGGAAAAACTGTTTTTT. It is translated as CASSLLSGTGGEKLFF.

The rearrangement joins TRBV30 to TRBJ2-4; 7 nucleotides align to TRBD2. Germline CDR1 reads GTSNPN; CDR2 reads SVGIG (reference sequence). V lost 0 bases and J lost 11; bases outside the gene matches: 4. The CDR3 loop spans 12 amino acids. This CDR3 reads CAWSVLGGVQYF. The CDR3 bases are TGTGCCTGGAGTGTACTTGGGGGGGTTCAGTACTTC.

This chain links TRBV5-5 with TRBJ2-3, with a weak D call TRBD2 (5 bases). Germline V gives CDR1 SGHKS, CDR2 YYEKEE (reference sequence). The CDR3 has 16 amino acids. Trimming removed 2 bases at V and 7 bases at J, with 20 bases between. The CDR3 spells CASSFSPSGPRNTQYF. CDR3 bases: TGTGCCAGCAGCTTCTCCCCCAGCGGACCTCGAAATACGCAGTATTTT.

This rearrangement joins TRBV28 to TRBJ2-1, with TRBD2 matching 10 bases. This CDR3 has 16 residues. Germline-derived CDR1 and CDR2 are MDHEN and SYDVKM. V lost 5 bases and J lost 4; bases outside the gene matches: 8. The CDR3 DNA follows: TGTGCCAGCAGTGCCGCCGGACTAGCGGCATACAATGAGCAGTTCTTC. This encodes CASSAAGLAAYNEQFF. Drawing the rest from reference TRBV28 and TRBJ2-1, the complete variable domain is DVKVTQSSRYLVKRTGEKVFLECVQDMDHENMFWYRQDPGLGLRLIYFSYDVKMKEKGDIPEGYSVSREKKERFSLILESASTNQTSMYLCASSAAGLAAYNEQFFGPGTRLTVL.

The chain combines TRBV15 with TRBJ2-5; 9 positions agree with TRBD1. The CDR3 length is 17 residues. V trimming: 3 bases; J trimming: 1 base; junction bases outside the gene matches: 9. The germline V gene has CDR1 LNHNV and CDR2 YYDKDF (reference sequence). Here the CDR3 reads CATSRTSGQGFQETQYF. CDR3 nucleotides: TGTGCCACCAGCAGGACGTCAGGACAGGGGTTCCAAGAGACCCAGTACTTC.